Listed below are T cell receptor beta chains from one sample, sequenced in a study of blood T cell repertoires in COVID-19. Assay used: immunoSEQ multiplex PCR; TCRdb lists only in-frame clones, some missing. The sample consists of 200,000 to 250,000 clones, approximately 90% of them appearing once. Sequencing used PBMCs or T cells enriched from blood (not recorded which). The origin of the receptors is a man between 40 and 49 years old who had recovered from COVID-19. CDR3s include the opening cysteine and the closing phenylalanine or tryptophan. Fields, in order: D gene, V gene, J gene, clone size, CDR3 protein, CDR3 DNA. A D gene is named only where the DNA matches it firmly. Expanded clones get a size class; other rows say once, few or many, or leave the size out.

D gene: NA; V gene: TRBV7-2; J gene: TRBJ1-4; clone size: NA; CDR3 protein: CATRLGPNEKLFF; CDR3 DNA: TGTGCCACCCGGTTGGGGCCTAATGAAAAACTGTTTTTT
D gene: NA; V gene: TRBV27; J gene: TRBJ1-5; clone size: NA; CDR3 protein: CASSFKQGSFVGDQPQHF; CDR3 DNA: TGTGCCAGCAGTTTTAAACAGGGAAGTTTCGTTGGAGATCAGCCCCAGCATTTT
D gene: NA; V gene: TRBV10-3; J gene: TRBJ1-5; clone size: NA; CDR3 protein: CAISEKQAGTINNQPQHF; CDR3 DNA: TGTGCCATCAGCGAAAAACAAGCCGGGACTATAAACAATCAGCCCCAGCATTTT
D gene: NA; V gene: TRBV19; J gene: TRBJ1-5; clone size: NA; CDR3 protein: CASSIVRGSPQPQHF; CDR3 DNA: TGTGCCAGTAGTATCGTCAGAGGGTCCCCTCAGCCCCAGCATTTT
D gene: TRBD1; V gene: TRBV14; J gene: TRBJ1-1; clone size: NA; CDR3 protein: CASSPRRGGDRGLNTEAFF; CDR3 DNA: TGTGCCAGCAGCCCGAGGAGGGGTGGTGACAGGGGGCTTAACACTGAAGCTTTCTTT
D gene: NA; V gene: TRBV30; J gene: TRBJ2-7; clone size: NA; CDR3 protein: CAWSVTRGPPYEQYF; CDR3 DNA: TGTGCCTGGAGTGTAACGCGAGGGCCTCCCTACGAGCAGTACTTC
D gene: NA; V gene: TRBV11-3; J gene: TRBJ2-1; clone size: NA; CDR3 protein: CASSRENEQFF; CDR3 DNA: TGTGCCAGCAGCCGGGAGAATGAGCAGTTCTTC
D gene: TRBD2; V gene: TRBV7-8; J gene: TRBJ2-3; clone size: NA; CDR3 protein: CASSGAGLRTDTQYF; CDR3 DNA: TGTGCCAGCAGTGGAGCGGGACTCCGAACAGATACGCAGTATTTT
D gene: NA; V gene: TRBV12-3/TRBV12-4; J gene: TRBJ1-4; clone size: NA; CDR3 protein: CASKQGTNEKLFF; CDR3 DNA: TGTGCCAGCAAACAGGGAACTAATGAAAAACTGTTTTTT
D gene: NA; V gene: TRBV29-1; J gene: TRBJ2-2; clone size: NA; CDR3 protein: CSYRNTGELFF; CDR3 DNA: TGCAGCTATAGAAACACCGGGGAGCTGTTTTTT
D gene: NA; V gene: TRBV6-5; J gene: TRBJ2-1; clone size: NA; CDR3 protein: CASRRTAGSPGEQFF; CDR3 DNA: TGTGCCAGCAGGCGCACCGCCGGGTCCCCCGGTGAGCAGTTCTTC
D gene: TRBD1; V gene: TRBV6-2/TRBV6-3; J gene: TRBJ1-5; clone size: NA; CDR3 protein: CASSSYGTGRTNQPQHF; CDR3 DNA: TGTGCCAGCAGTTCCTACGGGACAGGACGGACCAATCAGCCCCAGCATTTT
D gene: TRBD2; V gene: TRBV24-1; J gene: TRBJ2-3; clone size: once; CDR3 protein: CATSAPGTSGTDTQYF; CDR3 DNA: TGTGCCACCAGTGCTCCCGGCACTAGCGGAACAGATACGCAGTATTTT
D gene: TRBD2; V gene: TRBV19; J gene: TRBJ2-3; clone size: once; CDR3 protein: CASSSPGGATDTQYF; CDR3 DNA: TGTGCCAGTAGTAGCCCCGGGGGGGCGACAGATACGCAGTATTTT
D gene: NA; V gene: TRBV7-8; J gene: TRBJ1-2; clone size: few; CDR3 protein: CASTEAEYGYTF; CDR3 DNA: TGTGCCAGCACCGAAGCCGAGTATGGCTACACCTTC
D gene: NA; V gene: TRBV19; J gene: TRBJ1-4; clone size: NA; CDR3 protein: CASSTTGGATNEKLFF; CDR3 DNA: TGTGCCAGTAGTACGACCGGGGGGGCCACTAATGAAAAACTGTTTTTT
D gene: NA; V gene: TRBV15; J gene: TRBJ1-2; clone size: many; CDR3 protein: CATSRDMGSAHGYTF; CDR3 DNA: TGTGCCACCAGCAGAGATATGGGCTCAGCCCATGGCTACACCTTC
D gene: NA; V gene: TRBV19; J gene: TRBJ1-3; clone size: NA; CDR3 protein: CASSAIRTVSGNTIYF; CDR3 DNA: TGTGCCAGTAGTGCAATAAGGACAGTCTCTGGAAACACCATATATTTT
D gene: NA; V gene: TRBV7-8; J gene: TRBJ1-2; clone size: NA; CDR3 protein: CASSKLNRGDYGYTF; CDR3 DNA: TGTGCCAGCAGCAAATTAAACCGGGGGGACTATGGCTACACCTTC
D gene: NA; V gene: TRBV19; J gene: TRBJ1-6; clone size: NA; CDR3 protein: CASSTPGQRASPLHF; CDR3 DNA: TGTGCCAGTAGTACGCCGGGACAAAGAGCTTCACCCCTCCACTTT
D gene: NA; V gene: TRBV29-1; J gene: TRBJ1-1; clone size: once; CDR3 protein: CSVESLTALNTEAFF; CDR3 DNA: TGCAGCGTTGAAAGCTTGACAGCCTTGAACACTGAAGCTTTCTTT
D gene: TRBD2; V gene: TRBV2; J gene: TRBJ2-3; clone size: NA; CDR3 protein: CASKFQLAGGPADTQYF; CDR3 DNA: TGTGCCAGCAAATTTCAACTAGCGGGAGGGCCGGCAGATACGCAGTATTTT
D gene: NA; V gene: TRBV4-2; J gene: TRBJ2-2; clone size: NA; CDR3 protein: CASSRGTMFPGELFF; CDR3 DNA: TGTGCCAGCAGCCGCGGGACGATGTTTCCCGGGGAGCTGTTTTTT
D gene: NA; V gene: TRBV28; J gene: TRBJ2-3; clone size: NA; CDR3 protein: CASSLSGTDTQYF; CDR3 DNA: TGTGCCAGCAGTTTATCGGGCACAGATACGCAGTATTTT
D gene: NA; V gene: TRBV4-1; J gene: TRBJ2-2; clone size: NA; CDR3 protein: CASSLNSGVTGELFF; CDR3 DNA: TGCGCCAGCAGCCTTAATTCGGGGGTCACCGGGGAGCTGTTTTTT
D gene: NA; V gene: TRBV30; J gene: TRBJ1-2; clone size: NA; CDR3 protein: CAWSGIGYGYTF; CDR3 DNA: TGTGCCTGGAGTGGGATCGGGTATGGCTACACCTTC
D gene: NA; V gene: TRBV5-1; J gene: TRBJ1-1; clone size: NA; CDR3 protein: CASSFPEGGGTEAFF; CDR3 DNA: TGCGCCAGCAGCTTTCCCGAGGGTGGCGGGACTGAAGCTTTCTTT
D gene: NA; V gene: TRBV7-9; J gene: TRBJ1-1; clone size: NA; CDR3 protein: CASSSNMNTEAFF; CDR3 DNA: TGTGCCAGCAGCTCAAACATGAACACTGAAGCTTTCTTT
D gene: TRBD1; V gene: TRBV3-1/TRBV3-2; J gene: TRBJ2-5; clone size: NA; CDR3 protein: CASSRDRGKQETQYF; CDR3 DNA: TGTGCCAGCAGCCGGGACAGGGGAAAGCAAGAGACCCAGTACTTC
D gene: NA; V gene: TRBV28; J gene: TRBJ2-1; clone size: NA; CDR3 protein: CASSHPRGAPNEQFF; CDR3 DNA: TGTGCCAGCAGCCACCCCAGGGGGGCGCCCAATGAGCAGTTCTTC
D gene: TRBD1; V gene: TRBV2; J gene: TRBJ2-2; clone size: few; CDR3 protein: CASSVRQGVAGELFF; CDR3 DNA: TGTGCCAGCAGTGTTAGACAGGGGGTAGCCGGGGAGCTGTTTTTT
D gene: TRBD1; V gene: TRBV3-1/TRBV3-2; J gene: TRBJ1-2; clone size: NA; CDR3 protein: CASSQTTGSYGYTF; CDR3 DNA: TGTGCCAGCAGCCAAACGACAGGGAGCTATGGCTACACCTTC
D gene: NA; V gene: TRBV6-5; J gene: TRBJ1-5; clone size: NA; CDR3 protein: CASTAGSSNQPQHF; CDR3 DNA: TGTGCCAGCACCGCGGGATCCAGCAATCAGCCCCAGCATTTT
D gene: TRBD1; V gene: TRBV5-1; J gene: TRBJ1-1; clone size: NA; CDR3 protein: CASSRGTGDLEAFF; CDR3 DNA: TGCGCCAGCAGCCGGGGGACAGGGGACCTTGAAGCTTTCTTT
D gene: NA; V gene: TRBV19; J gene: TRBJ1-2; clone size: NA; CDR3 protein: CASSIDRRYGYTF; CDR3 DNA: TGTGCCAGTAGTATAGATCGTCGGTATGGCTACACCTTC
D gene: TRBD2; V gene: TRBV6-5; J gene: TRBJ2-2; clone size: NA; CDR3 protein: CASRTFLAGAGELFF; CDR3 DNA: TGTGCCAGCAGGACTTTTTTAGCGGGAGCCGGGGAGCTGTTTTTT
D gene: NA; V gene: TRBV20-1; J gene: TRBJ2-3; clone size: NA; CDR3 protein: CSASRSGDTQYF; CDR3 DNA: TGCAGTGCGAGTCGGTCGGGAGATACGCAGTATTTT
D gene: NA; V gene: TRBV10-2; J gene: TRBJ1-2; clone size: few; CDR3 protein: CASSGDRIKYGYTF; CDR3 DNA: TGCGCCAGCAGTGGAGACAGGATTAAATATGGCTACACCTTC
D gene: TRBD1; V gene: TRBV7-2; J gene: TRBJ1-4; clone size: NA; CDR3 protein: CASSAQGAATNEKLFF; CDR3 DNA: TGTGCCAGCAGCGCCCAGGGGGCCGCAACTAATGAAAAACTGTTTTTT
D gene: NA; V gene: TRBV18; J gene: TRBJ1-4; clone size: NA; CDR3 protein: CASSPREPNEKLFF; CDR3 DNA: TGTGCCAGCTCACCCCGAGAACCGAATGAAAAACTGTTTTTT
D gene: NA; V gene: TRBV7-9; J gene: TRBJ2-2; clone size: NA; CDR3 protein: CASSLGLGGKNTGELFF; CDR3 DNA: TGTGCCAGCAGCTTAGGTCTTGGCGGGAAGAACACCGGGGAGCTGTTTTTT
D gene: TRBD2; V gene: TRBV5-1; J gene: TRBJ2-1; clone size: NA; CDR3 protein: CASSFRTSAESGEQFF; CDR3 DNA: TGCGCCAGCAGCTTCAGGACTAGCGCTGAATCGGGTGAGCAGTTCTTC
D gene: NA; V gene: TRBV7-3; J gene: TRBJ2-7; clone size: NA; CDR3 protein: CASSLAGVNEQYF; CDR3 DNA: TGTGCCAGCAGCTTGGCAGGGGTCAACGAGCAGTACTTC
D gene: TRBD1; V gene: TRBV10-3; J gene: TRBJ2-7; clone size: NA; CDR3 protein: CAISRTGAYEQYF; CDR3 DNA: TGTGCCATCAGTAGGACAGGGGCGTACGAGCAGTACTTC
D gene: TRBD1; V gene: TRBV7-9; J gene: TRBJ2-7; clone size: NA; CDR3 protein: CASSTEGARDYEQYF; CDR3 DNA: TGTGCCAGCAGCACCGAGGGGGCGCGAGACTACGAGCAGTACTTC
D gene: NA; V gene: TRBV7-9; J gene: TRBJ2-7; clone size: NA; CDR3 protein: CASRSQGYEQYF; CDR3 DNA: TGTGCCAGCAGATCGCAGGGTTACGAGCAGTACTTC
D gene: NA; V gene: TRBV3-1/TRBV3-2; J gene: TRBJ2-1; clone size: NA; CDR3 protein: CASSQTMQGFKFF; CDR3 DNA: TGTGCCAGCAGCCAAACCATGCAGGGCTTTAAGTTCTTC
D gene: NA; V gene: TRBV3-1/TRBV3-2; J gene: TRBJ1-2; clone size: NA; CDR3 protein: CASNHEHRDTYGYTF; CDR3 DNA: TGTGCCAGCAACCACGAACACAGGGACACATATGGCTACACCTTC
D gene: NA; V gene: TRBV15; J gene: TRBJ2-7; clone size: few; CDR3 protein: CATSRDLDSSYEQYF; CDR3 DNA: TGTGCCACCAGCAGAGACCTGGACTCGTCCTACGAGCAGTACTTC